This entry is about one TCR beta chain. The antigen is not known. Each replicate PCR on the sorted subsets used roughly 200 ng DNA (around 30,000 T cell genomes). Generated by immunoSEQ multiplex PCR, the TCRdb table keeps only in-frame clones and is missing some. There are about 1.4 million clones in the sample; around 97% occur only once, and 1.2% lies in the top ten. This specimen belongs to a study of shared clonotypes between healthy human individuals. HIV-negative, healthy adults without recent acute infections or vaccinations were the donors. Germline lookup yields CDR1 MNHEY and CDR2 SMNVEV (reference sequence). V was clipped by 5 bases and J by 5 bases, with 16 bases between them. There are 15 residues in the CDR3. Study-level results: Clonotypes shared by all four sorted-subset donors had higher generation probabilities than non-shared clonotypes.

The sample was naive CD4+ T cells sorted from blood. The subset was: CD45RA+ positively selected. The rearrangement uses TRBV27 and TRBJ2-1; D uncertain. This TCR was sampled from a young man in good health. CDR3 nucleotides: TGTGCCAGCAGTCCCTACTTTAGCCGGGACAATGAGCAGTTCTTC. It encodes CASSPYFSRDNEQFF.